This T cell receptor beta chain comes out of a study of T cell changes during pregnancy in multiple sclerosis. Assay: immunoSEQ multiplex PCR; the TCRdb copy retains only in-frame clones and omits some. The sample includes around 100,000 clones, 91% of them seen just once. Per the germline V gene, CDR1 is SGHDN and CDR2 is FVKESK. CDR3 length equals 15 residues. V was pared by 0 bases and J by 7 bases, with 15 bases between. The input for sequencing was peripheral blood, taken in the second trimester of pregnancy. The receptor's source is a female donor with multiple sclerosis, enrolled in a pregnancy study. J is TRBJ1-2 and V is TRBV14; no firm D call. CDR3 loop: CASSQERLGLGGYTF. CDR3 nucleotide sequence: TGTGCCAGCAGCCAAGAAAGGCTCGGCCTAGGTGGCTACACCTTC.